The 29 T cell receptor beta chains below come from one sample, sequenced in a study of blood T cell repertoires in COVID-19. The assay was immunoSEQ multiplex PCR, and TCRdb's table has in-frame clones only and misses some. The table records approximately 190,000 clones, approximately 90% of them present only once. The sequenced sample consisted of peripheral blood. The receptors derive from a woman in her thirties or forties who had recovered from COVID-19.

V is TRBV2 and J is TRBJ1-3; D call uncertain. This CDR3 has 14 amino acids. Trimming took off 3 bases at V and 2 bases at J, with 8 bases between the two ends. Germline values: CDR1 SNHLY, CDR2 FYNNEI. CDR3 loop: CASSDTGTGNTIYF. The CDR3 DNA sequence: TGTGCCAGCAGTGACACGGGTACTGGAAACACCATATATTTT.

This chain's CDR3 is CASSQETQGVSPLHF. The CDR3 DNA sequence: TGTGCCAGCAGCCAAGAAACCCAGGGGGTGAGTCCCCTCCACTTT. This chain links TRBV4-2 with TRBJ1-6, with 7 bases fitting TRBD1. Germline V gene data show CDR1 as LGHNA and CDR2 as YNFKEQ. With 0 bases clipped from V and 13 bases from J, the junction kept 9 bases outside the gene matches. The CDR3 loop spans 15 amino acids.

The chain carries TRBV19 and TRBJ1-1; 7 bases are a match to TRBD1. This CDR3 spans 15 amino acids. Germline loops: CDR1 LNHDA, CDR2 SQIVND (reference sequence). The V and J ends lost 3 bases and 1 base, in that order; junction bases with no gene match: 5. The CDR3 DNA reads as TGTGCCAGTAGTATCACAGGGGTCGGGAACACTGAAGCTTTCTTT. Translated, it gives CASSITGVGNTEAFF. The whole variable domain, filled in from reference TRBV19 and TRBJ1-1, reads DGGITQSPKYLFRKEGQNVTLSCEQNLNHDAMYWYRQDPGQGLRLIYYSQIVNDFQKGDIAEGYSVSREKKESFPLTVTSAQKNPTAFYLCASSITGVGNTEAFFGQGTRLTVV.

The CDR3 protein is CACHSGSNTGELFF. The CDR3 DNA sequence: TGTGCCTGTCATAGCGGTTCTAACACCGGGGAGCTGTTTTTT. This chain uses TRBV6-5 with TRBJ2-2; D perhaps matches TRBD2 (6 bases). From germline, CDR1 is MNHEY and CDR2 SVGAGI. The CDR3 length is 14 residues. Trimming stripped 11 bases from V and 2 bases from J, with 15 bases between.

This chain connects TRBV18 to TRBJ2-5; D not resolved. This CDR3 is 13 amino acids long. Between the trimmed V and J ends, which lost 0 bases and 4 bases, there was a span of 6 bases. Germline V gives CDR1 KGHSH, CDR2 LQKENI. CDR3 protein: CASSPPMAETQYF. CDR3 nucleotides: TGTGCCAGCTCACCACCGATGGCAGAGACCCAGTACTTC.

This clone has a single count. The genes are TRBV7-6 and TRBJ2-1; 13 positions match TRBD2. The length of the CDR3 is 19 residues. Germline lookup yields CDR1 SGHVS and CDR2 FNYEAQ. Trimming took 4 bases from V and 2 from J; bases not matched to a gene: 11. CDR3 in amino acids: CASSSTGLAGVGTYNEQFF. As DNA, the CDR3 is TGTGCCAGCAGCTCCACCGGACTAGCGGGAGTGGGCACCTACAATGAGCAGTTCTTC.

This clone was picked up one time. The rearrangement uses TRBV5-1 and TRBJ2-5, with TRBD2 matching over 7 bases. The CDR3 covers 17 residues. Per the germline V gene, CDR1 is SGHRS and CDR2 is YFSETQ. J gave up 1 base and V 6 bases, and 15 bases lay outside the gene matches. CDR3 sequence (DNA): TGCGCCAGCACCCCCCCCCTAGCGGAGTTAGGCCAAGAGACCCAGTACTTC. It translates to CASTPPLAELGQETQYF.

V usage is TRBV3-1 (or the pseudogene TRBV3-2) and J usage is TRBJ2-3, with 7 bases fitting TRBD1. V shed 4 bases and J 6 bases; nucleotides not matched to a gene: 1. The CDR3 is made up of 12 amino acids. Germline CDR1 LGHDT, CDR2 YNNKEL (reference sequence). CDR3 in amino acids: CASSLQGDTQYF. The CDR3 DNA sequence: TGTGCCAGCAGCCTACAGGGGGATACGCAGTATTTT.

This sequence joins TRBV11-2 and TRBJ2-1; no firm D call. V dropped 0 bases and J dropped 12 bases, with 9 bases sitting between them. Germline loops: CDR1 SGHAT, CDR2 FQNNGV. This CDR3 spans 12 amino acids. CDR3 coding DNA: TGTGCCAGCAGCTTAGATCGTTCCGGGCAGTTCTTC. Protein product: CASSLDRSGQFF.

Of note for this clone: Other DNA sequences within the sample encode an identical CDR3. The V gene is TRBV28, the J gene TRBJ1-1; D not resolved. Germline values: CDR1 MDHEN, CDR2 SYDVKM. The V gene lost 2 bases and the J gene lost 5 bases, with 6 bases spanning the gap. This CDR3 is 12 amino acids long. The CDR3 DNA reads TGTGCCAGCAGTTTACGGGGTACTGAAGCTTTCTTT. Its translation: CASSLRGTEAFF.

V is TRBV7-2 and J is TRBJ2-6; possibly TRBD1 for D (5 bases). V was cut by 5 bases and J by 2 bases, with 10 bases left in between. CDR3 length equals 15 residues. Looked up from germline, CDR1 is SGHTA and CDR2 is FQGNSA. The CDR3 sequence: CASSHRQTGANVLTF. The CDR3 DNA is TGTGCCAGCAGCCATCGACAGACTGGGGCCAACGTCCTGACTTTC.

V is TRBV7-9 and J is TRBJ2-1; tentative D call: TRBD2 (6 bases). V was cut by 1 base and J by 4 bases, with 17 bases left in between. CDR3 length: 17 amino acids. CDR1 and CDR2 from the germline V gene are SEHNR and FQNEAQ (reference sequence). CDR3 loop: CASSLVRDSDDYNEQFF. CDR3 DNA: TGTGCCAGCAGCTTAGTGAGGGACTCCGATGATTACAATGAGCAGTTCTTC.

The chain employs TRBV27 and TRBJ2-1; TRBD1 aligns across 9 bases. Germline V gene lookup returns CDR1 MNHEY and CDR2 SMNVEV (reference sequence). The CDR3 is 14 amino acids. Trimming removed 4 bases from V and 7 bases from J; junction bases left unmatched: 5. This CDR3 is CASSSGTGRNEQFF. CDR3 DNA sequence: TGTGCCAGCAGTTCCGGGACAGGGAGAAATGAGCAGTTCTTC.

The rearrangement joins TRBV18 to TRBJ1-4; TRBD1 aligns across 9 bases. Germline loops: CDR1 KGHSH, CDR2 LQKENI. The V and J ends lost 4 bases and 4 bases, in that order; junction bases with no gene match: 4. The CDR3 is made up of 15 amino acids. CDR3 nucleotides: TGTGCCAGCTCACAGCCGGGACAGGGTAATGAAAAACTGTTTTTT. Protein product: CASSQPGQGNEKLFF.

This clone has only one observation. V and J are TRBV11-2 and TRBJ2-5, with a tentative D call TRBD1 (7 bases). V lost 6 bases to trimming and J lost 1 base, with 15 bases between them. The CDR3 is 15 amino acids. Germline-derived CDR1 and CDR2 are SGHAT and FQNNGV. CDR3 protein: CASRGGQHLQETQYF. CDR3 bases: TGTGCCAGCAGGGGGGGACAGCACCTCCAAGAGACCCAGTACTTC.

CDR3 residues: CASSVSGISGNTIYF. Written as DNA, the CDR3 is TGCGCCAGCAGCGTGAGCGGAATCTCTGGAAACACCATATATTTT. The rearrangement links TRBV5-1 to TRBJ1-3, with D unresolved. The CDR3 covers 15 residues. V was cut by 4 bases and J by 0 bases, with 11 bases left in between. CDR1 and CDR2 (germline): SGHRS, YFSETQ.

This chain links TRBV5-1 with TRBJ1-2; 9 nucleotides line up with TRBD1. CDR1 is SGHRS and CDR2 is YFSETQ in the germline V gene. CDR3 size: 15 residues. The V and J ends lost 4 bases and 4 bases, in that order; junction bases with no gene match: 8. As DNA, the CDR3 is TGCGCCAGCAGCCCCGGACAGGGGAACACCTATGGCTACACCTTC. This gives the protein CASSPGQGNTYGYTF.

This chain connects TRBV20-1 to TRBJ2-1; 11 bases are a match to TRBD2. Trimming removed 5 bases from V and 9 bases from J; junction bases left unmatched: 9. Germline loops: CDR1 DFQATT, CDR2 SNEGSKA (reference sequence). This CDR3 region has 14 residues. The CDR3 sequence: CSARGLAGEFEQFF. CDR3 DNA sequence: TGCAGTGCTCGTGGACTAGCGGGCGAATTTGAGCAGTTCTTC.

The rearrangement uses TRBV30 and TRBJ2-7, with 7 bases aligning to TRBD1. Germline CDR1 GTSNPN, CDR2 SVGIG (reference sequence). V was clipped by 4 bases and J by 4 bases; unmatched bases: 10. The CDR3 covers 14 residues. The CDR3 here is CAWTPGTVNYEQYF. Written as DNA, the CDR3 is TGTGCCTGGACCCCCGGGACAGTCAATTACGAGCAGTACTTC.

This chain uses TRBV18 with TRBJ1-1; tentatively, D is TRBD1 (6 bases). The V and J ends lost 4 bases and 6 bases respectively, with 15 bases between them. This CDR3 is built from 14 residues. Per the germline V gene, CDR1 is KGHSH and CDR2 is LQKENI. Written as DNA, the CDR3 is TGTGCCAGCTCACTCATCAGGGGAAGCGCTGAAGCTTTCTTT. Protein sequence: CASSLIRGSAEAFF.

This clone has a single count. CDR3 DNA: TGTGCCAGCAGCCGACAGAACCGTAATGAAAAACTGTTTTTT. It translates to CASSRQNRNEKLFF. This chain links TRBV7-9 with TRBJ1-4; a weak D match, TRBD1 (5 bases). The CDR3 has 14 amino acids. Per the germline V gene, CDR1 is SEHNR and CDR2 is FQNEAQ (reference sequence). Trimming took 5 bases from V and 4 from J, leaving 11 bases between them.

J is TRBJ1-2 and V is TRBV18; TRBD1 matches 10 bases. The CDR3 covers 15 residues. Germline CDR1 KGHSH, CDR2 LQKENI. J was trimmed by 5 bases and V by 3 bases; bases with no gene match: 6. Here the CDR3 DNA reads TGTGCCAGCTCACCGGGGACAGGGGACCGTTATGGCTACACCTTC. Translation gives CASSPGTGDRYGYTF.

This chain connects TRBV18 to TRBJ2-2; D is unresolved. The CDR3 totals 17 residues. The V gene lost 1 base and the J gene lost 1 base, with 13 bases spanning the gap. The V gene's germline CDR1 is KGHSH and CDR2 LQKENI. In DNA, the CDR3 is TGTGCCAGCTCACCACTCCCCCTAGTGGGGAACACCGGGGAGCTGTTTTTT. Amino acids: CASSPLPLVGNTGELFF.

The V gene is TRBV28, the J gene TRBJ1-2, with D possibly matching TRBD1 (5 bases). With 10 bases removed from V and 2 bases from J, the gap between germline ends came to 17 bases. Per the germline V gene, CDR1 is MDHEN and CDR2 is SYDVKM. CDR3 length: 14 amino acids. Here the CDR3 reads CATTDRTENYGYTF. DNA of the CDR3: TGTGCCACGACAGACCGGACGGAAAACTATGGCTACACCTTC.

The rearrangement links TRBV7-2 to TRBJ2-7; a weak D match, TRBD1 (6 bases). Germline lookup yields CDR1 SGHTA and CDR2 FQGNSA. Trimming took 0 bases from V and 1 from J, leaving 7 bases between them. This CDR3 contains 14 residues. Here the CDR3 DNA reads TGTGCCAGCAGCTTAGCCGGACAGTCCTACGAGCAGTACTTC. It is translated as CASSLAGQSYEQYF. The full variable domain, with the rest looked up from reference TRBV7-2 and TRBJ2-7, is GAGVSQSPSNKVTEKGKDVELRCDPISGHTALYWYRQSLGQGLEFLIYFQGNSAPDKSGLPSDRFSAERTGGSVSTLTIQRTQQEDSAVYLCASSLAGQSYEQYFGPGTRLTVT.

The chain joins TRBV7-2 to TRBJ1-6; 7 bases map to TRBD1. CDR1 is SGHTA, CDR2 FQGNSA, per germline. Trimming took 5 bases from V and 8 from J; bases not matched to a gene: 9. The length of the CDR3 is 15 residues. The CDR3 DNA follows: TGTGCCAGCAGCCCCGGAGGGACAGTGCATTCACCCCTCCACTTT. Protein: CASSPGGTVHSPLHF.

This chain links TRBV6-5 with TRBJ1-6, with D unresolved. CDR1 is MNHEY, CDR2 SVGAGI, per germline. This CDR3 comprises 16 residues. V lost 0 bases and J 3 bases, leaving 9 bases between the germline ends. CDR3 in DNA: TGTGCCAGCAGTTACTCCTCTGAGGGCTATAATTCACCCCTCCACTTT. Residues: CASSYSSEGYNSPLHF.

Only one count was recorded for this clone. This sequence joins TRBV30 and TRBJ2-7; 11 nucleotides match TRBD2. V gave up 5 bases and J gave up 4 bases; unmatched junction bases: 7. The CDR3 contains 14 residues. Germline CDR1 and CDR2: GTSNPN and SVGIG (reference sequence). CDR3 in amino acids: CAWDPGTSGYEQYF. DNA of the CDR3: TGTGCCTGGGACCCCGGGACTAGCGGATACGAGCAGTACTTC.

The chain employs TRBV18 and TRBJ2-1, with TRBD2 identical over 9 bases. The ends lost 3 bases at V and 7 bases at J; junction bases unmatched: 10. There are 16 residues in the CDR3. Germline-derived CDR1 and CDR2 are KGHSH and LQKENI. The CDR3 loop is CASSPPGKREENEQFF. Here the CDR3 DNA reads TGTGCCAGCTCACCCCCCGGAAAGCGGGAGGAGAATGAGCAGTTCTTC.